The 13 T cell receptor beta chains listed next were all sequenced from one sample in a study of blood T cell repertoires in COVID-19. Here immunoSEQ multiplex PCR was the method, and the copy in TCRdb shows in-frame clones only, minus some. The sample yields 100,000 or so clones, 86% seen once. The sample consisted of PBMCs or T cells enriched from blood (not recorded which). These receptor sequences come from a woman aged 45-59 years who had recovered from COVID-19.

The CDR3 DNA reads as TGCGCCGGGCCTCAAGAGACCCAGTACTTC. Its protein product is CAGPQETQYF. The chain recombines TRBV5-1 with TRBJ2-5; no firm D call. CDR3 size: 10 residues. V was clipped by 10 bases and J by 2 bases, with 6 bases between them. Germline V gene data show CDR1 as SGHRS and CDR2 as YFSETQ.

The chain uses TRBV27 and TRBJ1-6; D uncertain. V was clipped by 6 bases and J by 2 bases, with 8 bases between them. CDR3 length: 14 residues. Per the germline V gene, CDR1 is MNHEY and CDR2 is SMNVEV (reference sequence). The DNA for the CDR3 is TGTGCCAGCAGGCCGGTGACCTATAATTCACCCCTCCACTTT. This sequence encodes CASRPVTYNSPLHF.

The chain recombines TRBV10-2 with TRBJ2-3; 9 nucleotides match TRBD2. This CDR3 comprises 15 residues. Germline loops: CDR1 WSHSY, CDR2 SAAADI. With V trimmed by 5 bases and J by 3 bases, 6 bases remained unmatched. CDR3 sequence: CASSYGTSTTDTQYF. Written as DNA, the CDR3 is TGCGCCAGCAGTTACGGGACTAGCACTACAGATACGCAGTATTTT.

A single count supports this clone. The rearrangement links TRBV7-2 to TRBJ2-7; a possible D gene is TRBD1 (6 bases). Per germline, CDR1 SGHTA and CDR2 FQGNSA. This CDR3 region has 12 residues. Trimming cost V 4 bases and J 6 bases, with 10 bases left between them. CDR3 nucleotide sequence: TGTGCCAGCAGCTACAGGGTTAGCGAGCAGTACTTC. Translation: CASSYRVSEQYF.

This clone appeared once. The rearrangement links TRBV9 to TRBJ2-5; 15 bases are a match to TRBD2. Germline CDR1 reads SGDLS; CDR2 reads YYNGEE. CDR3 length equals 18 residues. J was trimmed by 4 bases and V by 4 bases; bases with no gene match: 11. The CDR3 DNA reads TGTGCCAGCAGCCAGGGGGGACTAGCGGGAGGAAGGGGAGAGACCCAGTACTTC. Encoded protein: CASSQGGLAGGRGETQYF.

The chain has TRBV18 and TRBJ2-7, with 7 bases matching TRBD1. Looked up from germline, CDR1 is KGHSH and CDR2 is LQKENI. CDR3 length equals 14 residues. The V and J ends lost 6 bases and 0 bases, in that order; junction bases with no gene match: 5. Here the CDR3 reads CASSTGTASYEQYF. The DNA of the CDR3 is TGTGCCAGCTCGACCGGGACAGCCTCCTACGAGCAGTACTTC.

The V and J genes are TRBV19 and TRBJ1-6, with unresolved D. The germline V gene encodes CDR1 LNHDA and CDR2 SQIVND (reference sequence). Trimming pared 6 bases from V and 8 bases from J, leaving 11 bases between. CDR3 length: 13 amino acids. This CDR3 is CASSGGNHSPLHF. The CDR3 DNA follows: TGTGCCAGTAGCGGCGGAAACCATTCACCCCTCCACTTT.

This chain joins TRBV3-1 (or the pseudogene TRBV3-2) and TRBJ2-2; 8 nucleotides align to TRBD2. The J segment lost 7 bases and the V segment lost 1 base, leaving 8 bases of the junction unmatched. The CDR3 spans 16 residues. CDR1 and CDR2 (germline): LGHDT, YNNKEL (reference sequence). The CDR3, as DNA: TGTGCCAGCAGCCAAGGCGGGGGGCAAAGCGGCGGGGAGCTGTTTTTT. This translates into CASSQGGGQSGGELFF.

The rearrangement joins TRBV30 to TRBJ1-6, with 7 bases identical to TRBD1. CDR3 length: 13 amino acids. The J segment lost 7 bases and the V segment lost 5 bases, leaving 5 bases of the junction unmatched. Germline V gives CDR1 GTSNPN, CDR2 SVGIG (reference sequence). Written as DNA, the CDR3 is TGTGCCTGGGGGGACAGATCCAATTCACCCCTCCACTTT. Translated, it gives CAWGDRSNSPLHF.

The rearrangement links TRBV5-6 to TRBJ1-2; 10 bases agree with TRBD1. J was trimmed by 6 bases and V by 2 bases; bases with no gene match: 4. Germline values: CDR1 SGHDT, CDR2 YYEEEE. The CDR3 is 14 amino acids. CDR3 coding DNA: TGTGCCAGCAGCTTTGCGGGACAGGGGAATGGCTACACCTTC. Its translation is CASSFAGQGNGYTF.

The chain is built from TRBV28 and TRBJ2-2; 8 bases match TRBD1. Germline V lookup: CDR1 MDHEN, CDR2 SYDVKM. The CDR3 is 15 amino acids. The junction had 7 bases not matched to a gene; V was cut back by 7 bases and J by 3 bases. The CDR3 is CASNQGASDTGELFF. As DNA, the CDR3 is TGTGCCAGCAACCAGGGGGCGTCAGACACCGGGGAGCTGTTTTTT.

This chain joins TRBV9 and TRBJ1-1; D is unclear. Germline lookup yields CDR1 SGDLS and CDR2 YYNGEE. This CDR3 spans 14 amino acids. V shed 0 bases and J shed 5 bases, with 11 bases lying between them. Written as DNA, the CDR3 is TGTGCCAGCAGCGTAGGATCGAGCGGGACTGAAGCTTTCTTT. It yields the protein CASSVGSSGTEAFF.

This chain links TRBV4-1 with TRBJ1-1; no definite D call. Germline CDR1 reads MGHRA; CDR2 reads YSYEKL. The CDR3 consists of 15 residues. V lost 1 base and J lost 1, with 10 bases in between. As DNA, the CDR3 is TGCGCCAGCAGCCAAGTGGCCTCGGGGAACACTGAAGCTTTCTTT. This encodes CASSQVASGNTEAFF.